This is a list of T cell receptor beta chains from one sample in a study of blood T cell repertoires in COVID-19. Method: immunoSEQ multiplex PCR; TCRdb's copy keeps in-frame clones and lacks some. The sample gives 200,000 to 250,000 clones, around 87% of which show up once; about 6.2% is in the top ten. The sample taken for sequencing was peripheral blood. These receptors all come from a man in his fifties or sixties who had recovered from COVID-19. Both conserved end residues are part of each CDR3. Each record gives: D gene, J gene, clone size, V gene, CDR3 protein, CDR3 DNA. D genes are given only for firm matches. The listing skips clone size in some rows; elsewhere it reads once, few, many or a size class.

d_call: TRBD2
j_call: TRBJ2-3
clone_size: .
v_call: TRBV7-9
cdr3_aa: CASSLTGGSADTQYF
cdr3_nt: TGTGCCAGCAGCTTAACGGGAGGGAGCGCAGATACGCAGTATTTT

d_call: .
j_call: TRBJ2-7
clone_size: once
v_call: TRBV5-1
cdr3_aa: CASSLVRWRDSYEQYF
cdr3_nt: TGCGCCAGCAGCTTGGTTAGGTGGAGGGACAGCTACGAGCAGTACTTC

d_call: TRBD1
j_call: TRBJ2-2
clone_size: .
v_call: TRBV30
cdr3_aa: CAWSLQGGTGELFF
cdr3_nt: TGTGCCTGGAGTCTACAGGGGGGCACCGGGGAGCTGTTTTTT

d_call: .
j_call: TRBJ1-4
clone_size: once
v_call: TRBV12-5
cdr3_aa: CASGREGNEKLFF
cdr3_nt: TGTGCTAGTGGGCGGGAAGGGAATGAAAAACTGTTTTTT

d_call: .
j_call: TRBJ1-2
clone_size: .
v_call: TRBV29-1
cdr3_aa: CSVEREAANYGYTF
cdr3_nt: TGCAGCGTTGAACGGGAGGCCGCTAACTATGGCTACACCTTC

d_call: .
j_call: TRBJ2-5
clone_size: .
v_call: TRBV29-1
cdr3_aa: CSVASPGEETQYF
cdr3_nt: TGCAGCGTTGCCTCACCAGGGGAAGAGACCCAGTACTTC

d_call: TRBD1
j_call: TRBJ2-7
clone_size: .
v_call: TRBV2
cdr3_aa: CASSYRDRGRYEQYF
cdr3_nt: TGTGCCAGCAGTTACCGGGACAGGGGGAGGTACGAGCAGTACTTC

d_call: TRBD1
j_call: TRBJ1-1
clone_size: .
v_call: TRBV3-1/TRBV3-2
cdr3_aa: CASSQWDRNTEAFF
cdr3_nt: TGTGCCAGCAGCCAGTGGGACAGAAACACTGAAGCTTTCTTT

d_call: .
j_call: TRBJ2-7
clone_size: few
v_call: TRBV10-3
cdr3_aa: CAISETGPYEQYF
cdr3_nt: TGTGCCATCAGTGAAACAGGACCCTACGAGCAGTACTTC

d_call: .
j_call: TRBJ1-1
clone_size: .
v_call: TRBV9
cdr3_aa: CASSPVLTEAFF
cdr3_nt: TGTGCCAGCAGCCCTGTCCTTACTGAAGCTTTCTTT

d_call: TRBD1
j_call: TRBJ2-1
clone_size: .
v_call: TRBV7-7
cdr3_aa: CASSLEPTTGVNEQFF
cdr3_nt: TGTGCCAGCAGCTTGGAGCCGACGACAGGGGTAAATGAGCAGTTCTTC

d_call: .
j_call: TRBJ2-7
clone_size: once
v_call: TRBV27
cdr3_aa: CASSLKLRADEQYF
cdr3_nt: TGTGCCAGCAGTTTGAAGTTACGCGCGGACGAGCAGTACTTC

d_call: .
j_call: TRBJ1-3
clone_size: once
v_call: TRBV9
cdr3_aa: CASSVGSRARNTIYF
cdr3_nt: TGTGCCAGCAGCGTCGGGAGTCGGGCTAGAAACACCATATATTTT

d_call: .
j_call: TRBJ1-2
clone_size: .
v_call: TRBV5-8
cdr3_aa: CASSRDINYGYTF
cdr3_nt: TGTGCCAGCAGCCGGGACATAAACTATGGCTACACCTTC

d_call: TRBD1
j_call: TRBJ1-4
clone_size: .
v_call: TRBV6-5
cdr3_aa: CASRRSGTGVEKLFF
cdr3_nt: TGTGCCAGCAGGAGGTCCGGGACAGGGGTCGAAAAACTGTTTTTT

d_call: .
j_call: TRBJ2-1
clone_size: .
v_call: TRBV24-1
cdr3_aa: CATSPREFGGGGEQFF
cdr3_nt: TGTGCCACCAGTCCCCGGGAGTTTGGGGGAGGGGGTGAGCAGTTCTTC

d_call: TRBD1
j_call: TRBJ1-5
clone_size: .
v_call: TRBV2
cdr3_aa: CASSDRGNNQPQHF
cdr3_nt: TGTGCCAGCAGCGACAGGGGCAACAATCAGCCCCAGCATTTT

d_call: TRBD2
j_call: TRBJ2-1
clone_size: once
v_call: TRBV9
cdr3_aa: CASSVTSGEYNEQFF
cdr3_nt: TGTGCCAGCAGCGTGACTAGCGGGGAGTACAATGAGCAGTTCTTC

d_call: .
j_call: TRBJ1-2
clone_size: .
v_call: TRBV18
cdr3_aa: CASSLQGLGDGYTF
cdr3_nt: TGTGCCAGCTCACTACAGGGATTGGGAGATGGCTACACCTTC

d_call: .
j_call: TRBJ1-6
clone_size: .
v_call: TRBV3-1/TRBV3-2
cdr3_aa: CASSQDFGGVGYNSPLHF
cdr3_nt: TGTGCCAGCAGCCAAGATTTCGGGGGGGTTGGTTATAATTCACCCCTCCACTTT

d_call: .
j_call: TRBJ1-6
clone_size: .
v_call: TRBV2
cdr3_aa: CATKARTGKNSPLHF
cdr3_nt: TGTGCCACCAAAGCTCGAACAGGGAAGAATTCACCCCTCCACTTT

d_call: .
j_call: TRBJ1-1
clone_size: .
v_call: TRBV7-8
cdr3_aa: CASSLTTGFRTEAFF
cdr3_nt: TGTGCCAGCAGCTTAACCACAGGGTTTCGGACTGAAGCTTTCTTT

d_call: .
j_call: TRBJ1-5
clone_size: .
v_call: TRBV30
cdr3_aa: CAWSHGGYSNQPQHF
cdr3_nt: TGTGCCTGGAGTCATGGGGGGTATAGCAATCAGCCCCAGCATTTT

d_call: TRBD2
j_call: TRBJ2-1
clone_size: .
v_call: TRBV19
cdr3_aa: CASSPARPGGSSYNEQFF
cdr3_nt: TGTGCCAGTAGTCCCGCCCGGCCCGGCGGGAGCTCCTACAATGAGCAGTTCTTC

d_call: .
j_call: TRBJ2-6
clone_size: .
v_call: TRBV6-5
cdr3_aa: CASQSSGANVLTF
cdr3_nt: TGTGCCAGCCAGTCCTCTGGGGCCAACGTCCTGACTTTC

d_call: .
j_call: TRBJ1-3
clone_size: .
v_call: TRBV5-1
cdr3_aa: CASSLGGASDTIYF
cdr3_nt: TGCGCCAGCAGCCTCGGGGGGGCGTCGGACACCATATATTTT

d_call: TRBD1
j_call: TRBJ1-1
clone_size: .
v_call: TRBV2
cdr3_aa: CASRVRQGNTEAFF
cdr3_nt: TGTGCCAGCAGGGTTAGACAGGGGAACACTGAAGCTTTCTTT

d_call: .
j_call: TRBJ1-1
clone_size: .
v_call: TRBV9
cdr3_aa: CASSYPGFEAFF
cdr3_nt: TGTGCCAGCAGCTACCCGGGATTTGAAGCTTTCTTT

d_call: .
j_call: TRBJ2-7
clone_size: .
v_call: TRBV3-1/TRBV3-2
cdr3_aa: CASSQEAGQNYEQYF
cdr3_nt: TGTGCCAGCAGCCAAGAAGCAGGACAGAACTACGAGCAGTACTTC

d_call: .
j_call: TRBJ2-1
clone_size: .
v_call: TRBV7-2
cdr3_aa: CASSFNRDYRNEQFF
cdr3_nt: TGTGCCAGCAGCTTCAACAGGGATTACCGCAATGAGCAGTTCTTC

d_call: .
j_call: TRBJ1-1
clone_size: .
v_call: TRBV3-1/TRBV3-2
cdr3_aa: CASSQAGVDTEAFF
cdr3_nt: TGTGCCAGCAGCCAAGCAGGGGTTGATACTGAAGCTTTCTTT

d_call: TRBD1
j_call: TRBJ1-4
clone_size: .
v_call: TRBV18
cdr3_aa: CASGQGMAATNEKLFF
cdr3_nt: TGTGCCAGCGGACAGGGGATGGCCGCAACTAATGAAAAACTGTTTTTT

d_call: .
j_call: TRBJ2-4
clone_size: .
v_call: TRBV2
cdr3_aa: CASSSDNLEEYF
cdr3_nt: TGTGCCAGCAGTTCGGACAATCTTGAAGAGTACTTC

d_call: .
j_call: TRBJ1-1
clone_size: .
v_call: TRBV6-2/TRBV6-3
cdr3_aa: CASSVQGFLNTEAFF
cdr3_nt: TGTGCCAGCAGTGTGCAGGGGTTTCTGAACACTGAAGCTTTCTTT

d_call: .
j_call: TRBJ2-3
clone_size: .
v_call: TRBV19
cdr3_aa: CASGDTQYF
cdr3_nt: TGTGCCAGTGGCGATACGCAGTATTTT

d_call: TRBD2
j_call: TRBJ2-5
clone_size: .
v_call: TRBV15
cdr3_aa: CATSRDHEVGGAQYF
cdr3_nt: TGTGCCACCAGCAGAGATCATGAGGTTGGGGGGGCCCAGTACTTC

d_call: .
j_call: TRBJ1-1
clone_size: .
v_call: TRBV11-2
cdr3_aa: CASSLVPTMGRVGTEAFF
cdr3_nt: TGTGCCAGCAGCTTAGTTCCCACTATGGGCAGGGTGGGAACTGAAGCTTTCTTT

d_call: TRBD1
j_call: TRBJ1-4
clone_size: .
v_call: TRBV6-1
cdr3_aa: CASSAAGTGRFDEKLFF
cdr3_nt: TGTGCCAGCAGTGCAGCCGGGACAGGGCGGTTTGATGAAAAACTGTTTTTT

d_call: TRBD1
j_call: TRBJ1-1
clone_size: .
v_call: TRBV6-5
cdr3_aa: CASSPTGGWAEAFF
cdr3_nt: TGTGCCAGCAGTCCGACAGGGGGGTGGGCTGAAGCTTTCTTT

d_call: .
j_call: TRBJ1-2
clone_size: .
v_call: TRBV10-2
cdr3_aa: CASSESGGGLRANYGYTF
cdr3_nt: TGCGCCAGCAGTGAGTCGGGCGGGGGCCTCCGGGCTAACTATGGCTACACCTTC

d_call: TRBD1
j_call: TRBJ1-5
clone_size: once
v_call: TRBV5-5
cdr3_aa: CASSFSQGAGNQPQHF
cdr3_nt: TGTGCCAGCAGCTTTTCGCAGGGGGCCGGCAATCAGCCCCAGCATTTT

d_call: .
j_call: TRBJ1-5
clone_size: .
v_call: TRBV24-1
cdr3_aa: CATSGPGSGPQHF
cdr3_nt: TGTGCCACCAGTGGGCCAGGTTCAGGGCCCCAGCATTTT

d_call: TRBD2
j_call: TRBJ2-7
clone_size: .
v_call: TRBV7-7
cdr3_aa: CASSSSGGNGEQYF
cdr3_nt: TGTGCCAGCAGCTCGTCCGGGGGGAACGGCGAGCAGTACTTC

d_call: TRBD1
j_call: TRBJ1-2
clone_size: .
v_call: TRBV30
cdr3_aa: CAWSVGSGGHYGYTF
cdr3_nt: TGTGCCTGGAGTGTAGGGTCAGGGGGGCACTATGGCTACACCTTC

d_call: .
j_call: TRBJ2-2
clone_size: .
v_call: TRBV7-3
cdr3_aa: CASSPQPGANTGELFF
cdr3_nt: TGTGCCAGCAGCCCGCAGCCCGGGGCGAACACCGGGGAGCTGTTTTTT

d_call: TRBD1
j_call: TRBJ1-2
clone_size: .
v_call: TRBV2
cdr3_aa: CASSLGQSVTWGYTF
cdr3_nt: TGTGCCAGCAGCCTGGGACAGTCCGTTACATGGGGCTACACCTTC

d_call: .
j_call: TRBJ1-1
clone_size: .
v_call: TRBV4-3
cdr3_aa: CASSQRGNEAFF
cdr3_nt: TGCGCCAGCAGCCAACGAGGGAATGAAGCTTTCTTT

d_call: TRBD1
j_call: TRBJ1-2
clone_size: .
v_call: TRBV28
cdr3_aa: CASSLTGGAGAYGYTF
cdr3_nt: TGTGCCAGCAGTCTAACAGGGGGCGCCGGCGCCTATGGCTACACCTTC

d_call: .
j_call: TRBJ2-7
clone_size: .
v_call: TRBV6-5
cdr3_aa: CASSYSMTPYTYEQYF
cdr3_nt: TGTGCCAGCAGTTACTCGATGACACCCTATACCTACGAGCAGTACTTC

d_call: .
j_call: TRBJ2-2
clone_size: .
v_call: TRBV7-3
cdr3_aa: CASSLKQVNTGELFF
cdr3_nt: TGTGCCAGCAGCTTAAAACAGGTGAACACCGGGGAGCTGTTTTTT

d_call: TRBD1
j_call: TRBJ2-1
clone_size: .
v_call: TRBV7-2
cdr3_aa: CASSSGTGRNEQFF
cdr3_nt: TGTGCCAGCAGCTCAGGGACAGGGCGGAATGAGCAGTTCTTC

d_call: TRBD1
j_call: TRBJ1-3
clone_size: .
v_call: TRBV7-3
cdr3_aa: CASSLQGEGNTIYF
cdr3_nt: TGTGCCAGCAGCTTACAGGGGGAGGGAAACACCATATATTTT

d_call: .
j_call: TRBJ2-2
clone_size: .
v_call: TRBV6-5
cdr3_aa: CASNALNSNTGELFF
cdr3_nt: TGTGCCAGCAACGCCCTAAACTCGAACACCGGGGAGCTGTTTTTT

d_call: .
j_call: TRBJ2-7
clone_size: .
v_call: TRBV5-1
cdr3_aa: CASSLGVGRSYEQYF
cdr3_nt: TGCGCCAGCAGCTTGGGGGTGGGGCGGTCCTACGAGCAGTACTTC